Below, 2 T cell receptor beta chains from the same sample are listed, as sequenced in a study of beta chain features in type 1 diabetes. The authors reverse transcribed all of the isolated RNA, so sequencing captured expressed TCRB transcripts. TCRdb's copy holds only in-frame clones and misses some; the assay was immunoSEQ multiplex PCR. The sample has under 450,000 clones, around 14% seen once; the top ten hold approximately 0.035%. Specimen: naive CD4+ T cells from blood. These receptors originate from a man under 40 in good health.

About this clone itself: Different DNA sequences within this sample yield the same CDR3. The chain links TRBV10-3 to TRBJ2-7; the D is unclear. The germline V gene encodes CDR1 ENHRY and CDR2 SYGVKD. The CDR3 is 11 residues long. The V end lost 6 bases, the J end lost 0 bases, and 3 bases lay between the germline ends. The CDR3 loop reads CAIRDSYEQYF. The DNA for the CDR3 is TGTGCCATCAGGGACTCCTACGAGCAGTACTTC.

The chain joins TRBV11-2 to TRBJ2-1, with D hard to call. The V gene's germline CDR1 is SGHAT and CDR2 FQNNGV. V lost 7 bases to trimming and J lost 10 bases, with 20 bases between them. This CDR3 has 14 residues. The CDR3 region has the DNA TGTGCCAGCACCCCTCACGCCCGGAGTGGGGAGCAGTTCTTC. Amino acid sequence: CASTPHARSGEQFF.